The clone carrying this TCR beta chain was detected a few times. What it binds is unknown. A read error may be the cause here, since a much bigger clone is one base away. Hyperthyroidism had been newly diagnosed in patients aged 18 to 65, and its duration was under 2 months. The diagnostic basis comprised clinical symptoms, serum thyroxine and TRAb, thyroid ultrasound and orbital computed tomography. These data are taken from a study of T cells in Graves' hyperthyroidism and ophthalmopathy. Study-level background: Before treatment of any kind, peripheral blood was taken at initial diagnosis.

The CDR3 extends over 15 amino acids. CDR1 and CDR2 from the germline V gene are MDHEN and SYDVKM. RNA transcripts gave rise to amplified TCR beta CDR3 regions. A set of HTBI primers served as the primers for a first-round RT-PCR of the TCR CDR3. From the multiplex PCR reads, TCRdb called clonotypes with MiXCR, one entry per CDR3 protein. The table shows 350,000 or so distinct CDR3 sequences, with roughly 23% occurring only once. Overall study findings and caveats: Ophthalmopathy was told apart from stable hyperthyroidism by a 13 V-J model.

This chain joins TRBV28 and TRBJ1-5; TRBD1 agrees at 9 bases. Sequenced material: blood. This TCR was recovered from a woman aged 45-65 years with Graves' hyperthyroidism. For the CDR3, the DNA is TGTGCCTGCAGTTCTCCCGGGACAGGGTTGCAGCCCCAGCATTTT. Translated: CACSSPGTGLQPQHF.